A single sample gave rise to the 28 T cell receptor beta chains below, sequenced in a study of shared clonotypes between healthy human individuals. TCRdb's table, derived via immunoSEQ multiplex PCR, lists solely in-frame clones and lacks some. The sample has 450,000 to 650,000 clones; around three quarters are singletons. Sequenced input: PBMCs. These receptors all come from a woman aged 35 to 49 in good health. Some clones in this sample may be carry-over from other donors' samples.

This clone came up many times. This chain connects TRBV19 to TRBJ2-7; 8 bases align to TRBD1. The germline V gene has CDR1 LNHDA and CDR2 SQIVND (reference sequence). This CDR3 spans 15 amino acids. Trimming cost V 3 bases and J 0 bases; bases outside gene matches: 4. The CDR3 region is CASSMKDRVSYEQYF. The CDR3 DNA reads TGTGCCAGTAGTATGAAGGACAGGGTCTCCTACGAGCAGTACTTC.

The chain is built from TRBV11-2 and TRBJ2-1; the D call may be TRBD1 or TRBD2 (5 bases each). Trimming removed 5 bases at V and 8 bases at J, with 13 bases between. The CDR3 totals 13 residues. CDR1 and CDR2 (germline): SGHAT, FQNNGV. The CDR3 is CASSTAPGHEQFF. The DNA of the CDR3 is TGTGCCAGCAGCACGGCGCCGGGGCATGAGCAGTTCTTC.

This clone was detected only once. V gene TRBV5-6 combines with J gene TRBJ2-5; D is unclear. Germline-derived CDR1 and CDR2 are SGHDT and YYEEEE. The V end lost 3 bases, the J end lost 0 bases, and 12 bases lay between the germline ends. The CDR3 has 15 residues. CDR3 sequence reads: CASSSQSPYQETQYF. The DNA of the CDR3 is TGTGCCAGCAGCTCCCAAAGCCCGTACCAAGAGACCCAGTACTTC.

The gene calls are TRBV29-1 and TRBJ1-1; weak D call: TRBD1 (6 bases). Germline V lookup: CDR1 SQVTM, CDR2 ANQGSEA. This CDR3 contains 11 residues. Trimming removed 5 bases at V and 4 bases at J, with 8 bases between. The CDR3 loop is CSVRDTTEAFF. The CDR3 DNA sequence: TGCAGCGTTCGGGACACCACTGAAGCTTTCTTT. The full variable domain, completed using reference TRBV29-1 and TRBJ1-1, is SAVISQKPSRDICQRGTSLTIQCQVDSQVTMMFWYRQQPGQSLTLIATANQGSEATYESGFVIDKFPISRPNLTFSTLTVSNMSPEDSSIYLCSVRDTTEAFFGQGTRLTVV.

This chain uses TRBV7-6 with TRBJ1-1; 7 bases are a match to TRBD1. The CDR3 has 15 residues. Germline V gene sequence: CDR1 SGHVS, CDR2 FNYEAQ. J lost 2 bases, V lost 5 bases, and 8 bases had no gene match. CDR3 in DNA: TGTGCCAGCAGCCTTTTCGGGACAGCCAACACTGAAGCTTTCTTT. This encodes CASSLFGTANTEAFF.

Notes on this clone: Possible read error: a much larger clone is one base away. The genes are TRBV5-4 and TRBJ2-7; 13 bases match TRBD2. The V and J ends lost 4 bases and 2 bases, in that order; junction bases with no gene match: 3. Germline CDR1 reads SGHNT; CDR2 reads YYREEE (reference sequence). The CDR3 has 15 residues. The DNA of the CDR3 is TGTGCCAGCAGCCCAGGACTAGCGGGAGCCTACGAGCAGTACTTC. Amino acids: CASSPGLAGAYEQYF.

This chain connects TRBV30 to TRBJ2-1; TRBD2 matches at 7 bases. V shed 5 bases, J shed 9 bases, and the junction held 10 bases outside the gene matches. CDR1 GTSNPN and CDR2 SVGIG come from the germline V gene (reference sequence). The CDR3 extends over 13 amino acids. The CDR3 reads CAWGPSTSFEQFF. Here the CDR3 DNA reads TGTGCCTGGGGCCCGTCGACTAGCTTTGAGCAGTTCTTC.

In regard to this clone: This may come from a read error, since a much larger clone is one base off. Other DNA sequences in this specimen translate into the identical CDR3. This chain joins TRBV20-1 and TRBJ2-2; possibly TRBD2 for D (5 bases). This CDR3 has 11 residues. Germline V gene lookup returns CDR1 DFQATT and CDR2 SNEGSKA (reference sequence). CDR3 sequence reads: CSAFTTGELFF. The CDR3 DNA reads TGCAGTGCCTTTACCACCGGGGAGCTGTTCTTT.

Turning to this clone: A far larger clone is one base from this, pointing to a likely read error. The sample has other DNA sequences that encode this CDR3 too. The chain uses TRBV9 and TRBJ1-5; tentative D call: TRBD1 (6 bases). Germline V gene data show CDR1 as SGDLS and CDR2 as YYNGEE. The CDR3 has 16 amino acids. Written as DNA, the CDR3 is TGTGCCAGCAGCGTCCACAGGGTGTGTAGCAATCAGCCTCAGCATTTT. Its translation: CASSVHRVCSNQPQHF.

The chain carries TRBV6-5 and TRBJ1-1; D not resolved. Germline V gene data show CDR1 as MNHEY and CDR2 as SVGAGI. Trimming removed 4 bases at V and 2 bases at J, with 8 bases between. The CDR3 covers 13 residues. The CDR3 is CASSFNRNTEAFF. Written as DNA, the CDR3 is TGTGCCAGCAGTTTTAACCGCAACACTGAAGCTTTCTTT.

Only a few counts were recorded for this clone. This chain links TRBV19 with TRBJ2-7; TRBD1 agrees at 7 bases. Looked up from germline, CDR1 is LNHDA and CDR2 is SQIVND (reference sequence). This CDR3 has 17 amino acids. V trimming: 1 base; J trimming: 7 bases; junction bases outside the gene matches: 16. The DNA for the CDR3 is TGTGCCAGTAGTATAGGGGACAGCCCGGGATCTCGACAAGAGCAGTACTTC. Translated: CASSIGDSPGSRQEQYF.

The chain uses TRBV6-6 and TRBJ2-7, with D unresolved. V shed 7 bases and J shed 4 bases, with 14 bases lying between them. This CDR3 is built from 13 residues. The V gene's germline CDR1 is MNHNY and CDR2 SVGAGI (reference sequence). This chain's CDR3 is CASNPRGMYEQYF. For the CDR3, the DNA is TGTGCCAGCAATCCCCGTGGAATGTACGAGCAGTACTTC.

This clone came up once. An end of the junction does not agree with germline; a read error may underlie this. This chain uses TRBV5-1 with TRBJ2-5; TRBD1 agrees at 10 bases. Looked up from germline, CDR1 is SGHRS and CDR2 is YFSETQ. The CDR3 consists of 13 residues. The CDR3 DNA sequence: TGCGCCAGCAGCCATGACGGGACAGGGGTATGTCACTTC. Its translation is CASSHDGTGVCHF.

The genes are TRBV2 and TRBJ2-4; no firm D call. The CDR3 is made up of 15 amino acids. Germline loops: CDR1 SNHLY, CDR2 FYNNEI. The V end lost 3 bases, the J end lost 9 bases, and 18 bases lay between the germline ends. The DNA for the CDR3 is TGTGCCAGCAGTGATGCGTTGACGGCTCTCGGCATTCAGTACTTC. It translates to CASSDALTALGIQYF.

This sequence joins TRBV2 and TRBJ1-2; D remains ambiguous. V was shortened by 8 bases and J by 5 bases, with 21 bases between the two germline ends. The germline V gene has CDR1 SNHLY and CDR2 FYNNEI. CDR3 length: 15 residues. Written as DNA, the CDR3 is TGTGCCAGCGTGCGAGACGGGTCTCAAGGGTATGGCTACACCTTC. Encoded protein: CASVRDGSQGYGYTF.

The chain recombines TRBV28 with TRBJ1-4, with 10 positions matching TRBD1. The junction had 4 bases not matched to a gene; V was cut back by 4 bases and J by 8 bases. Germline V gene sequence: CDR1 MDHEN, CDR2 SYDVKM. The CDR3 consists of 14 residues. Here the CDR3 DNA reads TGTGCCAGCAGTTCCCCGGGACAGGGGGAAAAACTGTTTTTT. It codes for CASSSPGQGEKLFF.

Points on this clone: Just one base apart from a much larger clone, this may be a read error. The V gene is TRBV15, the J gene TRBJ1-1; 7 nucleotides agree with TRBD1. In germline, CDR1 is LNHNV, CDR2 YYDKDF (reference sequence). There are 13 residues in the CDR3. The CDR3 protein is CATSREGDSEASF. The CDR3 DNA is TGTGCCACCAGCAGAGAAGGGGACAGTGAAGCTTCCTTT.

CDR3 DNA sequence: TGTGCCAGCAGTTCCCCTGGACTAGCGGTAGAGCAGTACTTC. This codes for CASSSPGLAVEQYF. The chain has TRBV28 and TRBJ2-7; 10 bases line up with TRBD2. The CDR3 is 14 amino acids. Germline CDR1 and CDR2: MDHEN and SYDVKM. The junction had 7 bases not matched to a gene; V was cut back by 4 bases and J by 7 bases.

The rearrangement uses TRBV5-6 and TRBJ1-1; D gene ambiguous. Germline values: CDR1 SGHDT, CDR2 YYEEEE. The V end was cut by 3 bases, the J end by 1 base, with 7 bases between. This CDR3 has 13 amino acids. CDR3 in amino acids: CASSSVTNTEAFF. The CDR3 bases are TGTGCCAGCAGCTCCGTTACGAACACTGAAGCTTTCTTT.

V is TRBV11-2 and J is TRBJ2-6; D unclear. CDR1 and CDR2 from the germline V gene are SGHAT and FQNNGV. The germline V and J ends were trimmed by 3 bases and 1 base, with 13 bases remaining between them. The length of the CDR3 is 17 residues. The CDR3 DNA follows: TGTGCCAGCAGCTTTCTCGTACCTCGTTCTGGGGCCAACGTCCTGACTTTC. Protein product: CASSFLVPRSGANVLTF.

The CDR3 DNA reads as TGTGCCAGCAGCTTACAGACAGGGGGCACAGATACGCAGTATTTT. Translation gives CASSLQTGGTDTQYF. The chain recombines TRBV7-6 with TRBJ2-3; TRBD1 agrees at 8 bases. Germline V gene data show CDR1 as SGHVS and CDR2 as FNYEAQ. Trimming removed 2 bases from V and 1 base from J; junction bases left unmatched: 2. The CDR3 covers 15 residues.

This clone was seen once. The rearrangement uses TRBV19 and TRBJ2-7; D gene ambiguous. Trimming removed 6 bases at V and 0 bases at J, with 15 bases between. Germline loops: CDR1 LNHDA, CDR2 SQIVND (reference sequence). The CDR3 is 15 amino acids. CDR3 amino acids: CASSPLITSSYEQYF. For the CDR3, the DNA is TGTGCCAGTAGCCCACTGATTACAAGCTCCTACGAGCAGTACTTC.

CDR3 DNA: TGCGCCAGCAGCTTGGGAGCTAATGAAAAACTGTTTTTT. It yields the protein CASSLGANEKLFF. J is TRBJ1-4 and V is TRBV5-1, with no clear D. CDR1 SGHRS and CDR2 YFSETQ come from the germline V gene. CDR3 length equals 13 residues. The V gene lost 0 bases and the J gene lost 3 bases, with 3 bases spanning the gap.

V is TRBV19 and J is TRBJ2-5, with D perhaps TRBD2 (6 bases). This CDR3 region has 14 residues. Germline assignment: CDR1 LNHDA and CDR2 SQIVND (reference sequence). Between the trimmed V and J ends, which lost 5 bases and 1 base, there was a span of 11 bases. CDR3 residues: CASSGAGTQETQYF. The CDR3 DNA is TGTGCCAGTAGTGGTGCGGGGACCCAAGAGACCCAGTACTTC.

Only a few counts were recorded for this clone. V gene TRBV6-6 combines with J gene TRBJ2-1; TRBD2 is a possible D gene (7 bases). CDR3 length: 15 residues. V lost 6 bases and J lost 15, with 27 bases in between. Germline assignment: CDR1 MNHNY and CDR2 SVGAGI (reference sequence). DNA of the CDR3: TGTGCCAGCAGCCTCGGGACAAGGCGCCGGGAGGCGACGTTCTTC. This translates into CASSLGTRRREATFF.

For this clone: A far larger clone is just one base off, so this is likely a read error. Other DNA sequences of this sample code for an identical CDR3. The chain couples TRBV28 to TRBJ1-6; 7 bases fit TRBD1. Germline-derived CDR1 and CDR2 are MDHEN and SYDVKM. The junction had 18 bases not matched to a gene; V was cut back by 4 bases and J by 9 bases. The CDR3 has 18 amino acids. Written as DNA, the CDR3 is TGTGCCAGCAGTTCCCACCTCAGACGACAGGGCGGGAGTTCACCCCTCCACTTT. This encodes CASSSHLRRQGGSSPLHF.

The rearrangement joins TRBV5-1 to TRBJ2-2, with D possibly matching TRBD2 (5 bases). Germline loops: CDR1 SGHRS, CDR2 YFSETQ. V dropped 4 bases and J dropped 0 bases, with 7 bases sitting between them. The CDR3 is 14 residues long. The CDR3 loop reads CASSVGTNTGELFF. CDR3 nucleotides: TGCGCCAGCAGCGTCGGGACGAACACCGGGGAGCTGTTTTTT.

This clone was recorded at least ten times. This chain joins TRBV9 and TRBJ2-3; D is unresolved. V shed 0 bases and J shed 5 bases, with 7 bases lying between them. The germline V gene encodes CDR1 SGDLS and CDR2 YYNGEE. CDR3 length: 13 residues. The CDR3 here is CASSVGWGDTQYF. The CDR3 DNA reads as TGTGCCAGCAGCGTAGGCTGGGGAGATACGCAGTATTTT.